The 21 T cell receptor beta chains listed next were all sequenced from one sample in a study of T cell repertoires in cytomegalovirus infection. TCRdb reprocessed the reads via MiXCR and lists one record per CDR3 protein. The sample includes roughly 760,000 distinct CDR3 sequences, 35% to 40% seen only once; the top ten take 2.8%. Sequenced sample: PBMCs. These TCRs come from a human donor in good health (CMV status not recorded). Some clones in this sample may be carry-over from other donors' samples.

This rearrangement joins TRBV6-1 to TRBJ2-1, with TRBD2 matching 13 bases. The CDR3 is made up of 18 amino acids. The germline CDR1 and CDR2 sequences are MNHNS and SASEGT. J gave up 0 bases and V 5 bases, and 7 bases lay outside the gene matches. CDR3 DNA: TGTGCCAGCAGTTCCAGGACTAGCGGGAGTGCCTCCTACAATGAGCAGTTCTTC. This codes for CASSSRTSGSASYNEQFF.

This clonotype appeared a few times. The chain has TRBV12-3 or TRBV12-4 and TRBJ1-1; 7 nucleotides align to TRBD1. CDR3 size: 14 residues. After removal of 6 bases from V and 5 bases from J, the junction contained 9 bases not matched to a gene. The CDR3 protein is CASREGRGGTEAFF. The CDR3, as DNA: TGTGCCAGCAGGGAGGGCAGGGGGGGAACTGAAGCTTTCTTT.

This clonotype was counted only a few times. The chain employs TRBV11-2 and TRBJ2-3; D gene ambiguous. The length of the CDR3 is 14 residues. The germline V gene has CDR1 SGHAT and CDR2 FQNNGV. The germline V and J ends were trimmed by 0 bases and 8 bases, with 12 bases remaining between them. CDR3 residues: CASSLESGLGTQYF. Written as DNA, the CDR3 is TGTGCCAGCAGCTTAGAGTCTGGGCTCGGTACGCAGTATTTT.

The chain combines TRBV5-1 with TRBJ2-6; D tentatively fits TRBD1 or TRBD2 (5 bases each). Germline V gives CDR1 SGHRS, CDR2 YFSETQ. This CDR3 has 15 residues. Trimming removed 7 bases from V and 1 base from J, with 12 bases in between. The DNA of the CDR3 is TGCGCCAGCCGGTGGGGGTCTTCTGGGGCCAACGTCCTGACTTTC. This gives the protein CASRWGSSGANVLTF.

The genes are TRBV28 and TRBJ2-3; 7 nucleotides agree with TRBD1. The CDR3 is made up of 15 amino acids. J lost 1 base, V lost 7 bases, and 8 bases had no gene match. Germline values: CDR1 MDHEN, CDR2 SYDVKM. The CDR3, as DNA: TGTGCCAGCATGGGGGCCCAGGGGGGCACAGATACGCAGTATTTT. Encoded protein: CASMGAQGGTDTQYF.

A few counts support this clonotype. V is TRBV19 and J is TRBJ2-1; the match to TRBD2 covers 12 bases. The CDR3 sequence is 16 residues long. In germline, CDR1 is LNHDA, CDR2 SQIVND (reference sequence). J was trimmed by 4 bases and V by 4 bases; bases with no gene match: 5. CDR3 sequence: CASSTRLAGGYNEQFF. The CDR3 DNA reads as TGTGCCAGTAGTACTCGCCTAGCGGGAGGGTACAATGAGCAGTTCTTC. Variable domain in full (rest from reference TRBV19 and TRBJ2-1): DGGITQSPKYLFRKEGQNVTLSCEQNLNHDAMYWYRQDPGQGLRLIYYSQIVNDFQKGDIAEGYSVSREKKESFPLTVTSAQKNPTAFYLCASSTRLAGGYNEQFFGPGTRLTVL.

This clonotype appeared a few times. The chain joins TRBV7-2 to TRBJ1-5; D is possibly TRBD1 (5 bases). Trimming removed 6 bases from V and 0 bases from J, with 12 bases in between. Looked up from germline, CDR1 is SGHTA and CDR2 is FQGNSA. The CDR3 is made up of 15 amino acids. The CDR3 sequence is CASRSGGDSNQPQHF. CDR3 DNA: TGTGCCAGCAGGTCGGGGGGGGATAGCAATCAGCCCCAGCATTTT. Supplemented by reference TRBV7-2 and TRBJ1-5, the full variable domain reads GAGVSQSPSNKVTEKGKDVELRCDPISGHTALYWYRQSLGQGLEFLIYFQGNSAPDKSGLPSDRFSAERTGGSVSTLTIQRTQQEDSAVYLCASRSGGDSNQPQHFGDGTRLSIL.

This clonotype has just a few counts. The rearrangement links TRBV7-2 to TRBJ2-7; TRBD2 matches 8 bases. Germline CDR1 is SGHTA and CDR2 is FQGNSA. The V segment lost 4 bases and the J segment 3 bases; nucleotides outside the gene matches: 8. The CDR3 length is 15 residues. CDR3 amino acids: CASSYGPGGDYEQYF. The CDR3 region has the DNA TGTGCCAGCAGCTACGGACCCGGGGGGGACTACGAGCAGTACTTC.

The rearrangement links TRBV28 to TRBJ1-2; 9 bases agree with TRBD1. Germline V gene data show CDR1 as MDHEN and CDR2 as SYDVKM. V was pared by 8 bases and J by 8 bases, with 12 bases of the junction left unmatched. This CDR3 region has 14 residues. CDR3 sequence: CASVPGTGSNGYTF. The CDR3 bases are TGTGCCAGCGTCCCCGGGACAGGGTCTAACGGCTACACCTTC.

The chain uses TRBV29-1 and TRBJ2-1; D is undetermined. The CDR3 runs 11 residues. The germline V gene has CDR1 SQVTM and CDR2 ANQGSEA. Trimming stripped 2 bases from V and 6 bases from J, with 5 bases between. The CDR3 DNA sequence: TGCAGCGTTGAAAAGCGCAATGAGCAGTTCTTC. Amino acid sequence: CSVEKRNEQFF.

This clonotype was seen ten or more times. CDR3 coding DNA: TGTGCCAGCAGCTTTGAACACGGCAGGGCTGGCACTGAAGCTTTCTTT. Protein: CASSFEHGRAGTEAFF. The chain joins TRBV7-9 to TRBJ1-1, with D possibly matching TRBD1 (5 bases). The CDR3 has 16 residues. V was cut by 3 bases and J by 4 bases, with 18 bases left in between. CDR1 is SEHNR and CDR2 is FQNEAQ in the germline V gene (reference sequence).

The chain carries TRBV7-2 and TRBJ1-2, with D perhaps matching TRBD1 (6 bases). This CDR3 contains 15 residues. Per germline, CDR1 SGHTA and CDR2 FQGNSA. The V end was cut by 7 bases, the J end by 1 base, with 16 bases between. The CDR3 loop reads CASTLKTGINYGYTF. The CDR3 DNA reads as TGTGCCAGCACCCTTAAGACAGGAATTAACTATGGCTACACCTTC.

The chain is built from TRBV5-6 and TRBJ1-2; 7 bases align to TRBD1. V lost 3 bases and J lost 7; bases outside the gene matches: 9. The CDR3 length is 14 residues. Per the germline V gene, CDR1 is SGHDT and CDR2 is YYEEEE. This chain's CDR3 is CASSYPDRVAGYTF. Written as DNA, the CDR3 is TGTGCCAGCAGCTACCCAGACAGGGTGGCTGGCTACACCTTC.

This sequence joins TRBV6-1 and TRBJ1-6; D call uncertain. CDR1 and CDR2 (germline): MNHNS, SASEGT. Trimming removed 10 bases at V and 4 bases at J, with 11 bases between. CDR3 length: 13 residues. The CDR3 loop reads CATRHEYNSPLHF. In DNA form, the CDR3 reads TGTGCCACCCGACACGAATATAATTCACCCCTCCACTTT.

CDR3 nucleotides: TGTGCTAGTGGTTTGGTACAACTTCTAGCGGGAGGGATGACCGGGGAGCTGTTTTTT. This translates into CASGLVQLLAGGMTGELFF. The chain joins TRBV12-5 to TRBJ2-2, with 12 bases matching TRBD2. The CDR3 covers 19 residues. Trimming at V came to 0 bases and at J to 5 bases, leaving 10 bases not matched to a gene. Germline CDR1 and CDR2: LGHNT and FRNRAP.

With respect to this clonotype: At one end, the junction sequence differs from germline, possibly due to a read error. J is TRBJ1-5 and V is TRBV23-1, with unresolved D. TRBV23-1 is identified as an open reading frame with a role that is uncertain. The CDR3 covers 15 residues. The DNA of the CDR3 is TGCGACAGCAGTCAATTCCACCTACACCCTCAGCCCCATCATTTT. Its protein product is CDSSQFHLHPQPHHF.

The sample holds a few counts of this clonotype. This chain joins TRBV29-1 and TRBJ2-6; D is unclear. The germline CDR1 and CDR2 sequences are SQVTM and ANQGSEA. The V end was cut by 7 bases, the J end by 6 bases, with 7 bases between. This CDR3 comprises 11 residues. The CDR3 nucleotides are TGCAGCGCCACAGTGGCCAACGTCCTGACTTTC. This sequence encodes CSATVANVLTF. The whole variable domain, filled in from reference TRBV29-1 and TRBJ2-6, reads SAVISQKPSRDICQRGTSLTIQCQVDSQVTMMFWYRQQPGQSLTLIATANQGSEATYESGFVIDKFPISRPNLTFSTLTVSNMSPEDSSIYLCSATVANVLTFGAGSRLTVL.

On this clonotype itself: A read error is possible here, since a much larger clone lies one base away. The CDR3: CASSPYNYEKYF. Here the CDR3 DNA reads TGTGCCAGCAGTCCGTATAACTACGAGAAGTACTTC. The chain has TRBV28 and TRBJ2-7; D not certain. From germline, CDR1 is MDHEN and CDR2 SYDVKM. The CDR3 has 12 amino acids.

As for this clonotype: A junction end diverges from the germline sequence, so it may reflect a read error. This rearrangement joins TRBV6-5 to TRBJ1-2; D remains unclear. From germline, CDR1 is MNHEY and CDR2 SVGAGI. CDR3 length: 13 residues. CDR3 in amino acids: CASSENKRYGYPF. In DNA, the CDR3 is TGTGCCAGCAGTGAAAACAAGCGCTATGGCTACCCCTTC.

This clonotype was observed a handful of times. The rearrangement joins TRBV20-1 to TRBJ1-2; tentative D call: TRBD1 (5 bases). CDR3 length: 15 residues. Germline V gene sequence: CDR1 DFQATT, CDR2 SNEGSKA (reference sequence). The ends were cut back, 1 base at V and 7 bases at J, with 19 bases in the middle. This CDR3 is CSARGPGEGDAGYTF. As DNA, the CDR3 is TGCAGTGCTAGAGGCCCGGGTGAAGGGGACGCTGGCTACACCTTC.

This clonotype was counted ten times or more. The J gene is TRBJ2-2, the V gene TRBV7-6; TRBD2 might be the D (5 bases). Germline-derived CDR1 and CDR2 are SGHVS and FNYEAQ. The CDR3 has 16 residues. Trimming shortened V by 4 bases and J by 5 bases, and 17 bases separated the two germline ends. CDR3 loop: CASSSNGVEVTGELFF. In DNA form, the CDR3 reads TGTGCCAGCAGCTCGAACGGAGTGGAGGTGACCGGGGAGCTGTTTTTT.